This T cell receptor beta chain was observed in a study of shared clonotypes between healthy human individuals (dated by TCRdb to the early 2020s). General notes on the study: The cohort included a few men and two women between 18 and 49 years of age. For each donor, three plates each were used for CD4 naive and CD4 memory, two plates were used for CD8 naive, and one plate was used for CD8 memory. The study deeply sequenced blood TCR repertoires of several healthy adults to estimate repertoire size and the extent of clonotype sharing between individuals. To increase sequencing depth and limit assay-specific biases, TCR repertoire library preparation and sequencing were carried out by different laboratories using diverse techniques. Between about 0.8 and 9 billion PBMCs per donor were obtained by leukapheresis. The paper's findings and limits, for the study overall: Pairwise subsampling indicated that sequencing depth was expected to affect the degree of clonotype sharing among donors. Incomplete sequencing was indicated by rarefaction of sorted-subset datasets, despite the large sequencing depth. Only blood was sampled, and tissue TCR repertoires likely differ from those in blood. The small number of donors limited the genetic and exposure-history diversity represented. Naive subsets generally had larger estimated clonotype richness than memory subsets did. Clonotypes shared by all four sorted-subset donors showed higher generation probabilities than non-shared clonotypes. Across four donors, roughly 5% of naive CD4, 3% to 3.5% of naive CD8, under 2.5% of memory CD4, and 0.4% of memory CD8 clonotypes were shared.

Including the terminal cysteine and phenylalanine, the CDR3 comprises 16 residues. Just CDR3 DNA is preserved here, 48 bases in frame from base 1. Sequences MDHEN (CDR1) and SYDVKM (CDR2) are obtained from the germline V gene. Cut back by 7 bases and 1 base, the V and J ends lie 18 bases apart. Using the deep immunoSEQ assay, TCR CDR3 regions were amplified from genomic DNA by multiplex PCR. For each cell subset, the extracted genomic DNA was distributed evenly across all wells of several immunoSEQ 96-well plates, and each plate served as one replicate. For sorted subsets, each replicate PCR was loaded with approximately 200 ng genomic DNA, equivalent to approximately 27,000 T cell genomes. The purified libraries were quantified using a Qubit 3.0 fluorometer, sized with a Bioanalyzer 2100, and then quantified again using the KAPA Library Quantification kit. Each immunoSEQ 96-well plate was sequenced on its own single-read 150-cycle Illumina NextSeq 550 flow cell. The paper's processing steps were these. Because the immunoSEQ output included only junctional sequences and no quality scores, the filtering could not be the same as the filtering used for full-length reads. To assign V/J genes and CDR3, sequences were annotated using PyIR, a Python wrapper for IgBLAST v1.9, with IMGT germline references. Reads were filtered out if the reads had weak V/J assignments (E-value above 1e-6), no CDR3, stop codons, out-of-frame junctions, or ambiguous translated residues. V3J clonotypes were defined as sequences sharing the same inferred V gene, J gene, and CDR3 amino acid sequence. Percentage overlap between repertoires was calculated by dividing the number of shared unique clonotypes by the size of the smaller repertoire. Richness of each repertoire was evaluated using RTK rarefaction, the Chao1 estimator, and Recon v2.1 estimates of unobserved clonotypes. Generation probabilities were computed with OLGA for all TCRbeta clonotypes obtained by the gDNA method from several donors. TCRdb's version of the immuneACCESS table is confined to in-frame rearrangements and falls short of the full clone set. An unresolved V gene accounts for under half of the shortfall where checked; the remainder is of unknown origin. V, J and clone size derive from that table, while D and trimming were established from the DNA sequence. The sample contains 850,000 to 1,100,000 clones, around 77% of them found a single time. The ten largest clones add up to approximately 0.95% of the sample.

The donors were healthy, HIV-negative adults with no recently reported acute infections or vaccinations. Every donor was a Caucasian adult residing in Nashville, Tennessee, USA. CD4+ T cells were enriched by magnetic negative selection, after which naive cells were positively selected on CD45RA and the negative fraction was taken as the memory subset. Blood was collected by leukapheresis, and PBMCs were isolated by Ficoll-Histopaque density gradient centrifugation and then cryopreserved in liquid nitrogen vapor phase. Analytical flow cytometry was used to check the purity and quantity of every magnetically sorted T cell population. From each sorted fraction, genomic DNA was isolated and quantified by UV absorbance on a Nanodrop 2000c. Concerning this clone itself: Its antigen target is currently unknown. Base-call qualities are not available, and no considerably larger clone is one nucleotide away.

The sequenced sample was memory CD4+ T cells from PBMCs. The sample's cell subset or site label, decoded: CD45RA-negative fraction. This sequence uses TRBV28 and TRBJ2-3, with the D call perhaps TRBD1 or TRBD2, each one matching 5 bases. The sequence came from a man between 18 and 35 years old in good health. Some clones in this sample may be carry-over from other donors' samples. The bases are TGTGCCAGCATCTTGGGACGGAACCTAGGCACAGATACGCAGTATTTT. This encodes CASILGRNLGTDTQYF.